The 32 T cell receptor beta chains given below trace back to one sample, sequenced in a study of response to subunit inactivated influenza vaccine (dated by TCRdb to 2016 to 2019). Library method: RT-PCR. For sequencing, an Illumina HiSeq 2500 was employed. TCRdb took the public reads, trimmed them with fastp at Q25, ran MiXCR for clone calling and kept in-frame beta chains. Identical CDR3 protein sequences are pooled into one entry, listed with their most common genes and DNA. Here the sample has under 550,000 distinct CDR3 sequences; around 8% occur a single time. The top ten constitute roughly 13% of the sample. This sample comprised PBMCs from blood, obtained 23 months after vaccination. Receptors originate from a man between 50 and 70 years old who received an inactivated influenza vaccine. Donor details come from another sample of the same person, matched by shared clones.

This clonotype was observed a few times. The chain combines TRBV11-2 with TRBJ2-7; TRBD2 matches at 8 bases. J was trimmed by 5 bases and V by 3 bases; bases with no gene match: 6. The CDR3 is 14 amino acids. Germline V CDR1 and CDR2: SGHAT, FQNNGV. CDR3 DNA: TGTGCCAGCAGCTTCCCCGGGGGGGCCGACGAGCAGTACTTC. It codes for CASSFPGGADEQYF.

The chain uses TRBV12-3 or TRBV12-4 and TRBJ2-3; TRBD2 aligns across 12 bases. There are 15 residues in the CDR3. V was clipped by 6 bases and J by 6 bases; unmatched bases: 7. The CDR3 nucleotides read TGTGCCAGCAGACTAGGACTAGCGGGGCTCGATACGCAGTATTTT. Its translation: CASRLGLAGLDTQYF.

The chain joins TRBV7-9 to TRBJ2-1; 8 bases match TRBD2. Losses at the gene ends were 3 bases for V and 2 bases for J; bases not matched to a gene: 9. Germline CDR1 SEHNR, CDR2 FQNEAQ (reference sequence). The CDR3 is 17 residues long. CDR3 sequence reads: CASSLGTTSETYNEQFF. The DNA for the CDR3 is TGTGCCAGCAGCTTGGGGACGACTAGCGAGACCTACAATGAGCAGTTCTTC.

J is TRBJ1-2 and V is TRBV18, with TRBD1 as a possible D gene (6 bases). V lost 1 base and J 7 bases, leaving 7 bases between the germline ends. Germline CDR1 is KGHSH and CDR2 is LQKENI. The CDR3 contains 12 residues. The CDR3 loop reads CASSPQDSGYTF. DNA of the CDR3: TGTGCCAGCTCACCACAGGACAGTGGCTACACCTTC.

The CDR3 region has the DNA TGCGCCAGCAGGGAACATAGGGGGCCCGGCTCCTATAATTCACCCCTCCACTTT. Its protein product is CASREHRGPGSYNSPLHF. The chain has TRBV5-1 and TRBJ1-6; 7 nucleotides line up with TRBD1. V gave up 5 bases and J gave up 0 bases; unmatched junction bases: 11. Germline V gives CDR1 SGHRS, CDR2 YFSETQ. The CDR3 consists of 18 residues.

The chain has TRBV27 and TRBJ1-6; 7 positions agree with TRBD1. V was clipped by 8 bases and J by 7 bases; unmatched bases: 14. This CDR3 has 16 residues. Germline V gene sequence: CDR1 MNHEY, CDR2 SMNVEV (reference sequence). CDR3: CASRPTQGTENSPLHF. The DNA for the CDR3 is TGTGCCAGCCGACCAACACAGGGGACGGAGAATTCACCCCTCCACTTT.

In its sample, this clonotype was seen many times. The junction departs from germline at one end; a sequencing error may be responsible. This chain connects TRBV5-1 to TRBJ2-1; tentatively, D is TRBD1 (6 bases). The CDR3 length is 14 residues. Germline assignment: CDR1 SGHRS and CDR2 YFSETQ. In DNA, the CDR3 is TGTGCCAGCAGCTTAGGACAGCCGTACAATGAGCAGTTCTTC. Residues: CASSLGQPYNEQFF.

In this sample, this clonotype turned up a few times. The chain is built from TRBV5-1 and TRBJ2-1, with unresolved D. V was clipped by 0 bases and J by 0 bases, with 10 bases between them. The CDR3 extends over 16 amino acids. The germline V gene encodes CDR1 SGHRS and CDR2 YFSETQ. The CDR3 reads CASSLARRSSYNEQFF. CDR3 nucleotides: TGCGCCAGCAGCTTGGCTCGCAGGAGCTCCTACAATGAGCAGTTCTTC.

In its sample, this clonotype was seen a few times. The CDR3 sequence is CSATGQGASAYGNTIYF. The CDR3 nucleotides are TGCAGTGCTACCGGACAGGGGGCCTCTGCTTATGGAAACACCATATATTTT. The chain uses TRBV20-1 and TRBJ1-3, with 11 bases identical to TRBD1. The CDR3 consists of 17 residues. Looked up from germline, CDR1 is DFQATT and CDR2 is SNEGSKA (reference sequence). The V segment lost 4 bases and the J segment 3 bases; nucleotides outside the gene matches: 11.

The table lists this clonotype with a few counts. The chain combines TRBV4-1 with TRBJ2-7, with 13 bases aligning to TRBD2. CDR1 is MGHRA, CDR2 YSYEKL, per germline. The junction had 7 bases not matched to a gene; V was cut back by 4 bases and J by 7 bases. There are 15 residues in the CDR3. CDR3 amino acids: CASSPGLAGVWEQYF. As DNA, the CDR3 is TGCGCCAGCAGCCCCGGACTAGCGGGAGTTTGGGAGCAGTACTTC.

This clonotype was recorded a few times. The genes are TRBV5-1 and TRBJ2-1, with unresolved D. The CDR3 runs to 15 residues. Trimming stripped 0 bases from V and 8 bases from J, with 15 bases between. Germline V CDR1 and CDR2: SGHRS, YFSETQ. The CDR3 region is CASSLVVGLSDEQFF. CDR3 nucleotides: TGCGCCAGCAGCTTGGTGGTCGGTTTGAGCGATGAGCAGTTCTTC.

This clonotype showed up just a few times. The rearrangement joins TRBV5-5 to TRBJ2-5, with D perhaps matching TRBD1 (6 bases). Trimming pared 2 bases from V and 0 bases from J, leaving 11 bases between. This CDR3 is 15 amino acids long. Germline CDR1 is SGHKS and CDR2 is YYEKEE (reference sequence). In DNA form, the CDR3 reads TGTGCCAGCAGCTTACACCACAGGGACCAAGAGACCCAGTACTTC. This encodes CASSLHHRDQETQYF.

The chain joins TRBV20-1 to TRBJ2-5, with 13 positions matching TRBD2. V shed 6 bases, J shed 3 bases, and the junction held 1 base outside the gene matches. The V gene's germline CDR1 is DFQATT and CDR2 SNEGSKA (reference sequence). The CDR3 spans 13 residues. As DNA, the CDR3 is TGCAGTGCAACTAGCGGGGGGGAAGAGACCCAGTACTTC. Amino acid sequence: CSATSGGEETQYF.

The CDR3 loop reads CASSHPGLELPYEQYF. The CDR3, as DNA: TGCGCCAGCAGCCATCCGGGACTAGAGTTACCCTACGAGCAGTACTTC. The chain joins TRBV5-1 to TRBJ2-7; TRBD2 aligns across 8 bases. The V gene end was trimmed by 4 bases and the J gene end by 2 bases; junction bases not matched to a gene: 11. This CDR3 comprises 16 residues. The germline CDR1 and CDR2 sequences are SGHRS and YFSETQ.

There are many counts of this clonotype. The chain combines TRBV28 with TRBJ2-1; 12 bases match TRBD1. V was clipped by 6 bases and J by 6 bases; unmatched bases: 12. The CDR3 is made up of 17 amino acids. The germline V gene has CDR1 MDHEN and CDR2 SYDVKM. The CDR3 is CASSRPPGQGASNEQFF. The CDR3 DNA sequence: TGTGCCAGCAGCCGTCCCCCGGGACAGGGGGCCTCCAATGAGCAGTTCTTC.

The rearrangement uses TRBV5-3 and TRBJ2-7; 7 positions match TRBD2. TRBV5-3 is assigned to the ORF class and has an uncertain function. This CDR3 contains 16 residues. J lost 5 bases, V lost 4 bases, and 15 bases had no gene match. The CDR3 DNA is TGTGCCAGAAGCGCCGCTCCGGGACTAAGGCGGCACGAGCAGTACTTC. Its protein product is CARSAAPGLRRHEQYF.

This clonotype occurred many times. The chain recombines TRBV29-1 with TRBJ2-7; D is unclear. CDR3 length equals 15 residues. Germline CDR1 SQVTM, CDR2 ANQGSEA. The V end was cut by 4 bases, the J end by 2 bases, with 18 bases between. The CDR3 sequence: CSVGPGVYPAYEQYF. As DNA, the CDR3 is TGCAGCGTTGGACCTGGTGTCTACCCAGCCTACGAGCAGTACTTC.

Many counts were recorded for this clonotype. The junction does not match germline at one end; this may be a read error. The rearrangement uses TRBV29-1 and TRBJ2-1; TRBD2 agrees at 10 bases. The CDR3 sequence is 10 residues long. Per germline, CDR1 SQVTM and CDR2 ANQGSEA. The CDR3, as DNA: TGCAGCGTTTTAGCGGGAGGAGTCCTCTTC. It specifies CSVLAGGVLF.

The rearrangement uses TRBV4-2 and TRBJ1-2; D call uncertain. Germline loops: CDR1 LGHNA, CDR2 YNFKEQ. The CDR3 runs to 15 residues. V was clipped by 0 bases and J by 5 bases, with 13 bases between them. CDR3 loop: CASSQDLGETYGYTF. In nucleotides, the CDR3 is TGTGCCAGCAGCCAAGATCTTGGGGAGACTTATGGCTACACCTTC.

The chain joins TRBV20-1 to TRBJ2-7; D is ambiguous. Germline V CDR1 and CDR2: DFQATT, SNEGSKA (reference sequence). The CDR3 loop spans 15 amino acids. Between the trimmed V and J ends, which lost 1 base and 1 base, there was a span of 14 bases. CDR3 in amino acids: CSARVVGRISYEQYF. Here the CDR3 DNA reads TGCAGTGCTAGAGTAGTAGGCAGGATATCCTACGAGCAGTACTTC.

The chain has TRBV23-1 and TRBJ1-5; perhaps TRBD1 as D (5 bases). TRBV23-1 falls under the ORF class, with uncertain function. Trimming left V 0 bases short and J 9 bases short, with 18 bases between. This CDR3 is built from 16 residues. This CDR3 reads CASSQSARTGTWPQHF. The DNA of the CDR3 is TGCGCCAGCAGTCAATCTGCAAGGACGGGGACTTGGCCCCAGCATTTT.

This clonotype turned up a few times. J is TRBJ1-2 and V is TRBV7-8; TRBD1 aligns across 7 bases. Germline V gene data show CDR1 as SGHVS and CDR2 as FQNEAQ. V trimming: 1 base; J trimming: 1 base; junction bases outside the gene matches: 6. The CDR3 runs to 16 residues. This CDR3 is CASSLGDRLFNYGYTF. The CDR3, as DNA: TGTGCCAGCAGCTTAGGGGACAGACTATTTAACTATGGCTACACCTTC.

This clonotype was seen a handful of times. A much larger clone sits a single nucleotide away, making a read error possible. The genes are TRBV7-6 and TRBJ1-4, with D unresolved. The CDR3 is 13 residues long. CDR1 SGHVS and CDR2 FNYEAQ come from the germline V gene. The CDR3 DNA follows: TGTGCCAGCAGCTTAGGCCCTAATGAAAAACCGTTTTTT. Its translation: CASSLGPNEKPFF.

This clonotype was seen many times. The chain recombines TRBV25-1 with TRBJ2-7; possibly TRBD2 for D (5 bases). CDR1 and CDR2 from the germline V gene are MGHDK and SYGVNS. The CDR3 loop spans 13 amino acids. Trimming shortened V by 0 bases and J by 6 bases, and 9 bases separated the two germline ends. This chain's CDR3 is CASSEYEGAEQYF. CDR3 DNA: TGTGCCAGCAGTGAATATGAGGGTGCCGAGCAGTACTTC.

This clonotype was detected a few times. The chain has TRBV7-9 and TRBJ2-5; D is perhaps TRBD2 (5 bases). CDR1 is SEHNR and CDR2 is FQNEAQ in the germline V gene (reference sequence). Between the trimmed V and J ends, which lost 5 bases and 2 bases, there was a span of 12 bases. There are 14 residues in the CDR3. CDR3 region: CASSPIGVQETQYF. The CDR3 DNA sequence: TGTGCCAGCAGCCCGATCGGGGTTCAAGAGACCCAGTACTTC.

This clonotype has a handful of counts. This chain connects TRBV29-1 to TRBJ1-5, with unresolved D. CDR1 is SQVTM and CDR2 is ANQGSEA in the germline V gene. CDR3 length: 13 residues. The ends were cut back, 8 bases at V and 0 bases at J, with 11 bases in the middle. The CDR3 loop reads CSTAENSNQPQHF. The DNA for the CDR3 is TGCAGCACCGCAGAGAATAGCAATCAGCCCCAGCATTTT.

This clonotype was recorded many times. V and J are TRBV12-3 or TRBV12-4 and TRBJ1-4; 9 nucleotides agree with TRBD1. This CDR3 is built from 15 residues. V lost 6 bases and J lost 6; bases outside the gene matches: 8. The CDR3 DNA reads as TGTGCCAGCAGCCCCTGGACAGGGGCACATGAAAAACTGTTTTTT. This translates into CASSPWTGAHEKLFF.

This clonotype has more than one count but fewer than ten. The chain carries TRBV29-1 and TRBJ1-1, with D perhaps matching TRBD1 (5 bases). Germline CDR1 SQVTM, CDR2 ANQGSEA. The CDR3 extends over 14 amino acids. V shed 0 bases and J shed 6 bases, with 14 bases lying between them. The CDR3 reads CSVEDSGGGAEAFF. The DNA for the CDR3 is TGCAGCGTTGAAGACTCGGGGGGAGGGGCTGAAGCTTTCTTT. The whole variable domain, filled in from reference TRBV29-1 and TRBJ1-1, reads SAVISQKPSRDICQRGTSLTIQCQVDSQVTMMFWYRQQPGQSLTLIATANQGSEATYESGFVIDKFPISRPNLTFSTLTVSNMSPEDSSIYLCSVEDSGGGAEAFFGQGTRLTVV.

This clonotype has ten or more counts. The genes are TRBV4-1 and TRBJ2-3; D assignment may be TRBD1 or TRBD2 (6 bases each). The CDR3 loop spans 15 amino acids. Trimming took off 3 bases at V and 4 bases at J, with 14 bases between the two ends. Germline assignment: CDR1 MGHRA and CDR2 YSYEKL. CDR3 amino acids: CASSQRDMLADTQYF. CDR3 sequence (DNA): TGCGCCAGCAGCCAGCGGGACATGCTGGCAGATACGCAGTATTTT.

This clonotype was seen a handful of times. V gene TRBV27 combines with J gene TRBJ2-3; D perhaps matches TRBD2 (5 bases). Germline CDR1 is MNHEY and CDR2 is SMNVEV (reference sequence). The CDR3 is 15 amino acids. Trimming shortened V by 3 bases and J by 1 base, and 11 bases separated the two germline ends. CDR3: CASSFWLAGTDTQYF. The CDR3 DNA reads TGTGCCAGCAGTTTTTGGCTAGCAGGCACAGATACGCAGTATTTT.

There are many counts of this clonotype. This sequence joins TRBV28 and TRBJ2-1, with 7 nucleotides matching TRBD2. The germline V gene encodes CDR1 MDHEN and CDR2 SYDVKM. The CDR3 consists of 16 residues. V dropped 3 bases and J dropped 8; count of bases not matched to a gene: 13. For the CDR3, the DNA is TGTGCCAGCAGTTTGTCACGGGGGGTTGTGGGCGATGAGCAGTTCTTC. It specifies CASSLSRGVVGDEQFF.

The CDR3 here is CASSAPARNREDYGYTF. CDR3 bases: TGTGCCAGCAGCGCACCAGCTCGTAACAGGGAGGACTATGGCTACACCTTC. The V gene is TRBV9, the J gene TRBJ1-2; tentatively, D is TRBD1 (6 bases). CDR3 length: 17 amino acids. Trimming removed 3 bases from V and 3 bases from J, with 21 bases in between. Germline-derived CDR1 and CDR2 are SGDLS and YYNGEE.